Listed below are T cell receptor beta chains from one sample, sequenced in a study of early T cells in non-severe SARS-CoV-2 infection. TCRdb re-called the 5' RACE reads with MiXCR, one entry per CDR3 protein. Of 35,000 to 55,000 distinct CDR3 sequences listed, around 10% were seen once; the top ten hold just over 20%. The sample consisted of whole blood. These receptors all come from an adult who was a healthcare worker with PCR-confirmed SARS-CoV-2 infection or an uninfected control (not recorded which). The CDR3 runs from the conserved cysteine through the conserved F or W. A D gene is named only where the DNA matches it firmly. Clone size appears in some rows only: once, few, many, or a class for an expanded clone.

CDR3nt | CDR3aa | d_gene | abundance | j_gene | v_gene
TGCGCCAGCAGCCCACGACCAAGACTAGCGGGAGAGGTTGGCGGGGAGCTGTTTTTT | CASSPRPRLAGEVGGELFF | TRBD2 | many | TRBJ2-2 | TRBV5-1
TGTGCCAGCAGCTTTACTCGTGGGACTGGGGCCAACGTCCTGACTTTC | CASSFTRGTGANVLTF | - | many | TRBJ2-6 | TRBV7-2
TGTGCCAGCAGCCAAGTTTGGGCTAACTATGGCTACACCTTC | CASSQVWANYGYTF | - | - | TRBJ1-2 | TRBV4-2
TGTGCCAGCAATCCGGGACAGCCCAATCAGCCCCAGCATTTT | CASNPGQPNQPQHF | TRBD1 | many | TRBJ1-5 | TRBV12-3/TRBV12-4
TGTGCCAGCAGCTTGTTGGACGGACGCTCTGGGGCCAACGTCCTGACTTTC | CASSLLDGRSGANVLTF | - | many | TRBJ2-6 | TRBV5-6
TGTGCCAGTAGCGACCCGAGGGCTAGGAGCTCCTACGAGCAGTACTTC | CASSDPRARSSYEQYF | - | many | TRBJ2-7 | TRBV19
TGTGCCAGCAGTACACAGGGTGGCGGGGAGCTGTTTTTT | CASSTQGGGELFF | - | many | TRBJ2-2 | TRBV12-3/TRBV12-4
TGTGCCAGCAGCCTAGGACCTCTTTCCTACAATGAGCAGTTCTTC | CASSLGPLSYNEQFF | - | few | TRBJ2-1 | TRBV5-4
TGTGCCAGCAGCCGACTAGCGGGAGGGCCGGGTAAAAATGAGCAGTTCTTC | CASSRLAGGPGKNEQFF | TRBD2 | many | TRBJ2-1 | TRBV11-2
TGTGCCAGCAGCTTTTCTGGGCAGGCAGCCTATTACGAGCAGTACTTC | CASSFSGQAAYYEQYF | - | many | TRBJ2-7 | TRBV11-2
TGTGCCAGCAGTTTCTCCGCGGGGGAGCAGTACTTC | CASSFSAGEQYF | - | many | TRBJ2-7 | TRBV12-3/TRBV12-4
TGTGCCAGCAGCCCCATTCCCCTAGGCAAAAACATTCAGTACTTC | CASSPIPLGKNIQYF | - | many | TRBJ2-4 | TRBV11-2
TGTGCCAGCAGCTTACCGGGACCCTCAACCGAGCAGTTCTTC | CASSLPGPSTEQFF | - | few | TRBJ2-1 | TRBV11-2
TGTGCCAGCAGCCAAGTCGGCGGGAAAGCTTTCTTT | CASSQVGGKAFF | - | - | TRBJ1-1 | TRBV14
TGTGCCAGCAGCTCTAGACTAGCGGGTAACAATGAGCAGTTCTTC | CASSSRLAGNNEQFF | TRBD2 | - | TRBJ2-1 | TRBV7-2
TGCAGTGCCAGGGGACAGGCCTGGGGAGATACGCAGTATTTT | CSARGQAWGDTQYF | TRBD1 | few | TRBJ2-3 | TRBV20-1
TGCAGTGCTAGAGGCGGTGGAATGGGGGGCTACACCTTC | CSARGGGMGGYTF | - | - | TRBJ1-2 | TRBV20-1
TGTGCCAGCAGCTTAGCGGGGGGGCGAGGCTATGGCTACACCTTC | CASSLAGGRGYGYTF | - | many | TRBJ1-2 | TRBV7-2
TGCAGCGTTTTCACAGGGGGCGGAGACGAGCAGTACTTC | CSVFTGGGDEQYF | TRBD1 | - | TRBJ2-7 | TRBV29-1
TGTGCCAGCTCACCCTCGAACGGGGCCGAGCAGTACTTC | CASSPSNGAEQYF | - | few | TRBJ2-7 | TRBV18
TGTGCCAGCAGCTTAGACTACCCCTCCTACGAGCAGTACTTC | CASSLDYPSYEQYF | - | few | TRBJ2-7 | TRBV7-2
TGTGCCACCAGTGAGTCGGGAGGCTTGGATACGCAGTATTTT | CATSESGGLDTQYF | TRBD2 | many | TRBJ2-3 | TRBV24-1
TGCAGCGTAAGGACTAGCGGGAACTCCTACAATGAGCAGTTCTTC | CSVRTSGNSYNEQFF | TRBD2 | - | TRBJ2-1 | TRBV29-1
TGTGCCAGCAGCTCGACTAGTAATTCCTACAATGAGCAGTTCTTC | CASSSTSNSYNEQFF | - | many | TRBJ2-1 | TRBV7-9
TGCAGTGCTAGCGGGGGGAAGTACCAAGAGACCCAGTACTTC | CSASGGKYQETQYF | TRBD2 | many | TRBJ2-5 | TRBV20-1
TGTGCCAGCAGCTTCTCCGCTAGCTGGTCCGGGGAGCTGTTTTTT | CASSFSASWSGELFF | - | - | TRBJ2-2 | TRBV5-4
TGTGCCAGCTCACCGGGACAGGCCTCTTACAATGAGCAGTTCTTC | CASSPGQASYNEQFF | TRBD1 | many | TRBJ2-1 | TRBV18
TGCAGTGCTGAGAGCAGGGGGCGTCTCGAGCAGTACTTC | CSAESRGRLEQYF | TRBD1 | few | TRBJ2-7 | TRBV20-1
TGTGCCAGCAGCCGTAAGACTATCGGGAGTGCAGATACGCAGTATTTT | CASSRKTIGSADTQYF | - | - | TRBJ2-3 | TRBV7-9
TGTGCCAGCAGCCAAAGCGGGCGACCCTCGAATGAGCAGTTCTTC | CASSQSGRPSNEQFF | - | few | TRBJ2-1 | TRBV14
TGTGCCAGCAGTCCTGGGACCTCACGCCTCCACTTT | CASSPGTSRLHF | - | few | TRBJ1-6 | TRBV12-3/TRBV12-4
TGCAGTGCTAGAGATAAGGGGAACACCGGGGAGCTGTTTTTT | CSARDKGNTGELFF | - | many | TRBJ2-2 | TRBV20-1
TGTGCCAGCAGCTTGGCGGCTGGCAATGAGCAGTTCTTC | CASSLAAGNEQFF | - | many | TRBJ2-1 | TRBV11-2
TGTGCCAGCAGAAGACAGGACTCTCCTAACTATGGCTACACCTTC | CASRRQDSPNYGYTF | - | many | TRBJ1-2 | TRBV2
TGTGCCAGCAAACCGGGACCGGGAGTCTATGGCCAGTACTTC | CASKPGPGVYGQYF | - | - | TRBJ2-5 | TRBV27
TGTGCCAGCAGCCAAGATCACGGTCAAGGATCCTACGAGCAGTACTTC | CASSQDHGQGSYEQYF | - | many | TRBJ2-7 | TRBV4-2
TGTGCCAGCAGCTTCGGACAGGGGACTCTCCAGCCCCAGCATTTT | CASSFGQGTLQPQHF | TRBD1 | many | TRBJ1-5 | TRBV7-9
TGTGCCAGCATCCCCAGCACTGGGGCCAACGTCCTGACTTTC | CASIPSTGANVLTF | - | few | TRBJ2-6 | TRBV7-9
TGTGCCAGCAGCGTAGGATCCCTCAGCACTGAAGCTTTCTTT | CASSVGSLSTEAFF | - | many | TRBJ1-1 | TRBV9
TGTGCCAGCAGATCCGGGACCCAAAATGAAAAACTGTTTTTT | CASRSGTQNEKLFF | - | many | TRBJ1-4 | TRBV6-1
TGCGCCAGCAGAGAAGCGGGACCTTACAATGAGCAGTTCTTC | CASREAGPYNEQFF | TRBD2 | - | TRBJ2-1 | TRBV5-1
TGTGCCAGTAGTTATCTAGGGGCCTATGGCTACACCTTC | CASSYLGAYGYTF | - | many | TRBJ1-2 | TRBV19
TGTGCCAGCAGGAATAGACAGCTAGCCAAAAACATTCAGTACTTC | CASRNRQLAKNIQYF | - | many | TRBJ2-4 | TRBV6-1
TGTGCCAGCAGTTTAGTTTCAGGGGTGTTAAATAATGGCTACACCTTC | CASSLVSGVLNNGYTF | - | few | TRBJ1-2 | TRBV28
TGTGCCAGCAGCGCTCCGATTAGCGGGAGGGATCGAGAAAATGAGCAGTTCTTC | CASSAPISGRDRENEQFF | TRBD2 | many | TRBJ2-1 | TRBV7-6
TGTGCCAGCAGCTGGACTAGCGGGAGGGGTGAGCAGTACTTC | CASSWTSGRGEQYF | TRBD2 | - | TRBJ2-7 | TRBV25-1
TGTGCCAGCAGTCCCGGGACGTACACTGAAGCTTTCTTT | CASSPGTYTEAFF | - | few | TRBJ1-1 | TRBV7-6
TGCAGTGCTAGAGGACAGGGGACCCACGAGCAGTACTTC | CSARGQGTHEQYF | TRBD1 | few | TRBJ2-7 | TRBV20-1
TGTGCCAGCAGTTACTCACGGGGGCGGAACACTGAAGCTTTCTTT | CASSYSRGRNTEAFF | - | many | TRBJ1-1 | TRBV6-2/TRBV6-3
TGTGCCAGCAGCTTAGCGAGAGAGACCTTCTATGGCTACACCTTC | CASSLARETFYGYTF | - | many | TRBJ1-2 | TRBV7-8
TGTGCCAGCTCACCGAGGCCTAATGAAAAACTGTTTTTT | CASSPRPNEKLFF | - | many | TRBJ1-4 | TRBV18
TGTGCCAGCTCACCACGGGACAGGGATGGCTACACCTTC | CASSPRDRDGYTF | TRBD1 | many | TRBJ1-2 | TRBV18
TGTGCCGCAGGGCCAGGGGGTACAGATACGCAGTATTTT | CAAGPGGTDTQYF | TRBD1 | few | TRBJ2-3 | TRBV19